This T cell receptor beta chain was profiled in a study of blood T cell repertoires in COVID-19. Looking at the study overall: COVID-19 samples from acute and convalescent phases originated in the United States, Italy and Spain. PBMCs, B-cell-depleted T cells, or T cells were the source of the cDNA or gDNA that made up the material.

Using immunoSEQ multiplex PCR, the repertoire was profiled, and TCRdb retains in-frame clones only, with some absent. The profile shows under 250,000 clones, roughly 78% of them singletons. The V gene end was trimmed by 6 bases and the J gene end by 8 bases; junction bases not matched to a gene: 7. CDR3 length: 14 amino acids. CDR1 and CDR2 (germline): MNHEY, SVGAGI. The sequencing input was peripheral blood. The TCR comes from a woman aged 40-49 years with acute or convalescent COVID-19. The chain carries TRBV6-5 and TRBJ2-1, with 10 bases matching TRBD2. The CDR3 loop reads CASRGGLAIDEQFF. DNA for the CDR3: TGTGCCAGCAGGGGGGGACTAGCGATCGATGAGCAGTTCTTC.